The T cell receptor beta chain under discussion was sequenced for a study of CD8 T cells in Susac syndrome. About the research overall: Among the Susac syndrome patients sequenced, about 6 had active disease and under ten were in remission. Study-level findings and limits: The number of Susac-specific public clones found was 15 to 20 in total CD8+ repertoires and five in CD8+ TEMRA repertoires. The study recognized that its TCR sequencing and HLA analysis covered a relatively small number of individuals.

In contrast to the negatively isolated CD8+ and CD4+ T cells, TEMRA cells were FACS-enriched. Reverse transcription used 0.5 to 1 ug RNA and random hexamers. Using its own MiXCR run on the immunoSEQ multiplex PCR reads, TCRdb lists one record per CDR3 protein. The sample lists about 80,000 distinct CDR3 sequences; approximately 93% were seen once. In the case of this clonotype: Its antigen is as yet unknown.

The V gene's germline CDR1 is LNHNV and CDR2 YYDKDF (reference sequence). V dropped 0 bases and J dropped 8 bases, with 11 bases sitting between them. The CDR3 consists of 14 residues. This rearrangement joins TRBV15 to TRBJ2-1, with D uncertain. Sequenced: CD8+ T cells from PBMCs. This clonotype was obtained from a human donor with Susac syndrome. The CDR3 reads CATSRDSDIYEQFF. CDR3 bases: TGTGCCACCAGCAGAGATTCAGATATCTATGAGCAGTTCTTC.